The sample holds a few counts of the clone carrying this T cell receptor beta chain. Its antigen is undetermined. TCRdb processed the reads anew with MiXCR; each CDR3 protein has one entry. The sample has around 450,000 distinct CDR3 sequences; roughly 30% are singletons. This entry is derived from a study of T cell repertoires in cytomegalovirus infection. Study-wide background: An indication of both CMV infection and matching HLA type came from public TCR beta signatures.

CDR1 is MNHGY, CDR2 SAAAGT, per germline. This CDR3 is built from 15 residues. The ends lost 6 bases at V and 4 bases at J; junction bases unmatched: 4. Findings and limits, study-wide: CMV-specific HLA-C-restricted TCR beta clonotypes dominated the ex vivo response.

Material: PBMCs. The chain links TRBV6-8 to TRBJ2-1, with 12 bases fitting TRBD2. The TCR originated in a human donor in good health (CMV status not recorded). Some clones in this sample may be carry-over from other donors' samples. CDR3 loop: CASRLAGGGYNEQFF. CDR3 coding DNA: TGTGCCAGCAGACTAGCGGGGGGTGGTTACAATGAGCAGTTCTTC.